The 28 T cell receptor beta chains reported below all come from one sample, sequenced in a study of Ad26.COV2.S vaccination and SARS-CoV-2 variants. Treatment here: over 15 received Ad26.COV2.S at low or high dose, single or two shots; roughly five received placebo; per-sample allocation not given. After the first vaccine or placebo injection, samples were drawn on day 63. Produced via immunoSEQ multiplex PCR; TCRdb's table is partial and in-frame only. The data hold roughly 380,000 clones, with around nine tenths observed a single time. Source: peripheral blood, taken in a trial of Ad26.COV2.S vaccine versus placebo. Receptor source: a person aged 18-65 years who received the Ad26.COV2.S COVID-19 vaccine or a placebo.

The chain recombines TRBV15 with TRBJ1-5, with D uncertain. Germline assignment: CDR1 LNHNV and CDR2 YYDKDF (reference sequence). Trimming pared 0 bases from V and 2 bases from J, leaving 11 bases between. This CDR3 comprises 16 residues. The CDR3 DNA reads as TGTGCCACCAGCAGAGATTGGGCCGGGGGCAATCAGCCCCAGCATTTT. It encodes CATSRDWAGGNQPQHF.

The chain links TRBV7-2 to TRBJ2-7, with TRBD1 matching over 8 bases. CDR1 and CDR2 from the germline V gene are SGHTA and FQGNSA. V gave up 1 base and J gave up 3 bases; unmatched junction bases: 8. This CDR3 region has 16 residues. This chain's CDR3 is CASSLVDRAPYYEQYF. CDR3 nucleotide sequence: TGTGCCAGCAGCTTAGTGGACAGGGCGCCCTACTACGAGCAGTACTTC. Drawing the rest from reference TRBV7-2 and TRBJ2-7, the complete variable domain is GAGVSQSPSNKVTEKGKDVELRCDPISGHTALYWYRQSLGQGLEFLIYFQGNSAPDKSGLPSDRFSAERTGGSVSTLTIQRTQQEDSAVYLCASSLVDRAPYYEQYFGPGTRLTVT.

This clone has at least ten counts. The rearrangement links TRBV28 to TRBJ1-3; TRBD1 matches 7 bases. CDR3 length equals 18 residues. Germline CDR1 reads MDHEN; CDR2 reads SYDVKM. The ends lost 5 bases at V and 4 bases at J; junction bases unmatched: 17. The CDR3 DNA reads as TGTGCCAGCAGTCCCATATCCCACGACAGGGCACAAGGAAACACCATATATTTT. Translated: CASSPISHDRAQGNTIYF.

The chain links TRBV7-9 to TRBJ2-7; 8 nucleotides align to TRBD1. After removal of 5 bases from V and 1 base from J, the junction contained 4 bases not matched to a gene. The length of the CDR3 is 14 residues. CDR1 is SEHNR, CDR2 FQNEAQ, per germline (reference sequence). Here the CDR3 DNA reads TGTGCCAGCAGCGCCAGGACAGGGTCCTACGAGCAGTACTTC. Translation: CASSARTGSYEQYF.

Points on this clone: This CDR3 is also generated by other DNA sequences in the sample. The J gene is TRBJ1-1, the V gene TRBV6-5; D unclear. V was pared by 6 bases and J by 2 bases, with 10 bases between. This CDR3 has 13 amino acids. Germline loops: CDR1 MNHEY, CDR2 SVGAGI. The CDR3 loop reads CASRGTGNTEAFF. In DNA, the CDR3 is TGTGCCAGCAGAGGAACGGGAAACACTGAAGCTTTCTTT.

This chain links TRBV27 with TRBJ2-6; D is possibly TRBD2 (7 bases). The CDR3 sequence is 17 residues long. Trimming removed 5 bases at V and 0 bases at J, with 14 bases between. Germline lookup yields CDR1 MNHEY and CDR2 SMNVEV (reference sequence). The CDR3 DNA sequence: TGTGCCAGCAGTCCCCGGGGGGCAGGCTCTGGGGCCAACGTCCTGACTTTC. Translated: CASSPRGAGSGANVLTF.

CDR3 coding DNA: TGTGCCTGGAGTTCGATGACCGGCGGTGAGCAGTTCTTC. Protein sequence: CAWSSMTGGEQFF. The chain combines TRBV30 with TRBJ2-1; D is unresolved. Germline V gene data show CDR1 as GTSNPN and CDR2 as SVGIG (reference sequence). CDR3 size: 13 residues. Between the trimmed V and J ends, which lost 2 bases and 9 bases, there was a span of 14 bases.

The rearrangement links TRBV25-1 to TRBJ2-7; D is undetermined. The CDR3 totals 13 residues. CDR1 and CDR2 (germline): MGHDK, SYGVNS. The V end was cut by 4 bases, the J end by 0 bases, with 7 bases between. This CDR3 reads CASSGRVSYEQYF. The CDR3 nucleotides are TGTGCCAGCAGTGGCCGGGTCTCCTACGAGCAGTACTTC.

The chain uses TRBV13 and TRBJ1-3; D ambiguous. V was shortened by 6 bases and J by 0 bases, with 15 bases between the two germline ends. The CDR3 totals 16 residues. Germline CDR1 reads PRHDT; CDR2 reads FYEKMQ (reference sequence). Here the CDR3 reads CASRFLDRSSGNTIYF. CDR3 DNA: TGTGCCAGCAGATTTCTAGACCGAAGCTCTGGAAACACCATATATTTT.

The J gene is TRBJ2-1, the V gene TRBV7-3, with D perhaps matching TRBD1 (6 bases). Germline loops: CDR1 SGHTA, CDR2 FQGTGA. V lost 2 bases, J lost 4 bases, and 15 bases lay in between. The CDR3 totals 16 residues. Here the CDR3 DNA reads TGTGCCAGCAGCTTACTGGACAGTCATCCTTACAATGAGCAGTTCTTC. Amino acid sequence: CASSLLDSHPYNEQFF.

V gene TRBV12-3 or TRBV12-4 combines with J gene TRBJ2-7; TRBD1 matches 9 bases. V shed 6 bases, J shed 1 base, and the junction held 1 base outside the gene matches. The CDR3 consists of 13 residues. The CDR3 DNA reads as TGTGCCAGCAGGGACAGGGGATCCTACGAGCAGTACTTC. Translating gives CASRDRGSYEQYF.

V is TRBV29-1 and J is TRBJ2-3; D gene ambiguous. Germline V gives CDR1 SQVTM, CDR2 ANQGSEA. Trimming stripped 5 bases from V and 0 bases from J, with 9 bases between. CDR3 length: 13 residues. The CDR3: CSVIAVSTDTQYF. The CDR3 bases are TGCAGCGTTATCGCAGTAAGCACAGATACGCAGTATTTT.

The V and J genes are TRBV16 and TRBJ1-2, with unresolved D. V gave up 1 base and J gave up 10 bases, with 16 bases separating them. Germline V gene data show CDR1 as KGHSY and CDR2 as FQNENV. CDR3 length: 14 residues. The CDR3 bases are TGTGCCAGCAGCCAATATCAAGGGTCCAAGGACTACACCTTC. It is translated as CASSQYQGSKDYTF. Looking up the rest from reference TRBV16 and TRBJ1-2 gives the full variable domain: GEEVAQTPKHLVRGEGQKAKLYCAPIKGHSYVFWYQQVLKNEFKFLISFQNENVFDETGMPKERFSAKCLPNSPCSLEIQATKLEDSAVYFCASSQYQGSKDYTFGSGTRLTVV.

The chain has TRBV11-3 and TRBJ2-1; TRBD1 matches at 8 bases. The V and J ends lost 5 bases and 0 bases, in that order; junction bases with no gene match: 6. The CDR3 is 16 residues long. The germline V gene has CDR1 SGHNT and CDR2 YENEEA. The CDR3: CASSQRTGSSYNEQFF. For the CDR3, the DNA is TGTGCCAGCAGCCAAAGGACAGGGTCCTCCTACAATGAGCAGTTCTTC.

This clone turned up a few times. The V gene is TRBV5-1, the J gene TRBJ1-2; 9 nucleotides line up with TRBD1. The CDR3 extends over 15 amino acids. After removal of 0 bases from V and 3 bases from J, the junction contained 3 bases not matched to a gene. CDR1 is SGHRS and CDR2 is YFSETQ in the germline V gene. CDR3 nucleotides: TGCGCCAGCAGCTTGGAAGGGACAGGGTACTATGGCTACACCTTC. It encodes CASSLEGTGYYGYTF.

The V gene is TRBV29-1, the J gene TRBJ1-2; TRBD1 aligns across 8 bases. V shed 8 bases and J 6 bases; nucleotides not matched to a gene: 11. Germline V gene lookup returns CDR1 SQVTM and CDR2 ANQGSEA. There are 13 residues in the CDR3. Here the CDR3 DNA reads TGCAGCCTCTGGACAGGGTCATTGGATGGCTACACCTTC. Its translation: CSLWTGSLDGYTF.

This clone has just one count. The chain links TRBV6-5 to TRBJ1-2; 7 nucleotides line up with TRBD1. Germline loops: CDR1 MNHEY, CDR2 SVGAGI. This CDR3 has 14 amino acids. V dropped 2 bases and J dropped 4; count of bases not matched to a gene: 4. This CDR3 reads CASSYAGTAYGYTF. In nucleotides, the CDR3 is TGTGCCAGCAGTTACGCGGGGACAGCCTATGGCTACACCTTC.

Points on this clone: Since no conserved phenylalanine or tryptophan closes the CDR3, a read error is the likely cause. It is unclear where the CDR3 begins or ends on the DNA, so no DNA is shown, and the CDR3 is as TCRdb lists it. J is TRBJ2-4 and V is TRBV5-6; TRBD1, the D gene given by the table, was not confirmed from the DNA. CDR1 is SGHDT and CDR2 is YYEEEE in the germline V gene. The CDR3 totals 10 residues, both ends included. The CDR3 here is CASSRGTGLI.

This chain joins TRBV28 and TRBJ2-5; 12 nucleotides line up with TRBD1. V lost 5 bases, J lost 5 bases, and 9 bases stayed unmatched. Germline-derived CDR1 and CDR2 are MDHEN and SYDVKM. There are 16 residues in the CDR3. This chain's CDR3 is CASSRSGTGGLETQYF. The DNA of the CDR3 is TGTGCCAGCAGTCGCTCCGGGACAGGGGGCTTGGAGACCCAGTACTTC.

This clone appeared once. This chain joins TRBV5-1 and TRBJ1-5; the D is unclear. This CDR3 contains 15 residues. Per germline, CDR1 SGHRS and CDR2 YFSETQ. Trimming stripped 0 bases from V and 0 bases from J, with 7 bases between. DNA for the CDR3: TGCGCCAGCAGCTTGGACCCCGATAGCAATCAGCCCCAGCATTTT. Protein product: CASSLDPDSNQPQHF.

The chain links TRBV9 to TRBJ1-2; D is ambiguous. Trimming took 0 bases from V and 4 from J, leaving 13 bases between them. Germline V CDR1 and CDR2: SGDLS, YYNGEE. There are 15 residues in the CDR3. The CDR3, as DNA: TGTGCCAGCAGCGTAGTAGGCAGTTCATCCTATGGCTACACCTTC. Translation gives CASSVVGSSSYGYTF. The variable domain in full, completed from reference TRBV9 and TRBJ1-2, reads DSGVTQTPKHLITATGQRVTLRCSPRSGDLSVYWYQQSLDQGLQFLIQYYNGEERAKGNILERFSAQQFPDLHSELNLSSLELGDSALYFCASSVVGSSSYGYTFGSGTRLTVV.

V gene TRBV5-1 combines with J gene TRBJ2-5; possible D gene TRBD2, 5 bases. Germline-derived CDR1 and CDR2 are SGHRS and YFSETQ. The CDR3 extends over 16 amino acids. V lost 0 bases and J lost 3, with 15 bases in between. CDR3: CASSLEVGWGEETQYF. CDR3 nucleotides: TGCGCCAGCAGCTTGGAGGTCGGCTGGGGAGAAGAGACCCAGTACTTC.

V gene TRBV2 combines with J gene TRBJ2-3; D not certain. The germline V and J ends were trimmed by 6 bases and 7 bases, with 11 bases remaining between them. The germline CDR1 and CDR2 sequences are SNHLY and FYNNEI. The length of the CDR3 is 12 residues. The CDR3 region has the DNA TGTGCCAGCAGCTCCTCCTTACATACGCAGTATTTT. Translating it yields CASSSSLHTQYF. The full variable domain, completed using reference TRBV2 and TRBJ2-3, is EPEVTQTPSHQVTQMGQEVILRCVPISNHLYFYWYRQILGQKVEFLVSFYNNEISEKSEIFDDQFSVERPDGSNFTLKIRSTKLEDSAMYFCASSSSLHTQYFGPGTRLTVL.

The chain is built from TRBV29-1 and TRBJ1-5; 9 positions match TRBD1. The germline V gene has CDR1 SQVTM and CDR2 ANQGSEA. The CDR3 runs to 14 residues. Written as DNA, the CDR3 is TGCAGTGGGCTAACAGGGGGCCGCAATCAGCCCCAGCATTTT. It translates to CSGLTGGRNQPQHF.

This chain joins TRBV3-1 (or the pseudogene TRBV3-2) and TRBJ2-7, with TRBD1 as a possible D gene (6 bases). In germline, CDR1 is LGHDT, CDR2 YNNKEL (reference sequence). CDR3 length: 15 residues. Trimming took 1 base from V and 0 from J, leaving 10 bases between them. In nucleotides, the CDR3 is TGTGCCAGCAGCCAAGGGGTCAGGGGCTCCTACGAGCAGTACTTC. Its translation: CASSQGVRGSYEQYF.

This rearrangement joins TRBV5-6 to TRBJ1-1; D is unresolved. This CDR3 is built from 14 residues. V gave up 2 bases and J gave up 1 base, with 9 bases separating them. Germline loops: CDR1 SGHDT, CDR2 YYEEEE. The CDR3 coding sequence is TGTGCCAGCAGCTTCGGACGGTCGAACACTGAAGCTTTCTTT. Translating it yields CASSFGRSNTEAFF. Full variable domain (remainder filled in from reference TRBV5-6 and TRBJ1-1): DAGVTQSPTHLIKTRGQQVTLRCSPKSGHDTVSWYQQALGQGPQFIFQYYEEEERQRGNFPDRFSGHQFPNYSSELNVNALLLGDSALYLCASSFGRSNTEAFFGQGTRLTVV.

For the CDR3, the DNA is TGTGCCAGCAGCTCCCAGACAGGTATCGACGAGCAGTACTTC. This translates into CASSSQTGIDEQYF. The rearrangement links TRBV7-9 to TRBJ2-7, with D maybe TRBD1 (6 bases). The CDR3 contains 14 residues. Trimming cost V 4 bases and J 5 bases, with 15 bases left between them. The germline V gene encodes CDR1 SEHNR and CDR2 FQNEAQ (reference sequence).

The chain links TRBV19 to TRBJ1-4; no firm D call. Per germline, CDR1 LNHDA and CDR2 SQIVND (reference sequence). The CDR3 length is 14 residues. The germline V and J ends were trimmed by 6 bases and 0 bases, with 8 bases remaining between them. The CDR3 sequence is CASRRSATNEKLFF. Here the CDR3 DNA reads TGTGCCAGTAGAAGGTCAGCAACTAATGAAAAACTGTTTTTT. The full variable domain, with the rest looked up from reference TRBV19 and TRBJ1-4, is DGGITQSPKYLFRKEGQNVTLSCEQNLNHDAMYWYRQDPGQGLRLIYYSQIVNDFQKGDIAEGYSVSREKKESFPLTVTSAQKNPTAFYLCASRRSATNEKLFFGSGTQLSVL.